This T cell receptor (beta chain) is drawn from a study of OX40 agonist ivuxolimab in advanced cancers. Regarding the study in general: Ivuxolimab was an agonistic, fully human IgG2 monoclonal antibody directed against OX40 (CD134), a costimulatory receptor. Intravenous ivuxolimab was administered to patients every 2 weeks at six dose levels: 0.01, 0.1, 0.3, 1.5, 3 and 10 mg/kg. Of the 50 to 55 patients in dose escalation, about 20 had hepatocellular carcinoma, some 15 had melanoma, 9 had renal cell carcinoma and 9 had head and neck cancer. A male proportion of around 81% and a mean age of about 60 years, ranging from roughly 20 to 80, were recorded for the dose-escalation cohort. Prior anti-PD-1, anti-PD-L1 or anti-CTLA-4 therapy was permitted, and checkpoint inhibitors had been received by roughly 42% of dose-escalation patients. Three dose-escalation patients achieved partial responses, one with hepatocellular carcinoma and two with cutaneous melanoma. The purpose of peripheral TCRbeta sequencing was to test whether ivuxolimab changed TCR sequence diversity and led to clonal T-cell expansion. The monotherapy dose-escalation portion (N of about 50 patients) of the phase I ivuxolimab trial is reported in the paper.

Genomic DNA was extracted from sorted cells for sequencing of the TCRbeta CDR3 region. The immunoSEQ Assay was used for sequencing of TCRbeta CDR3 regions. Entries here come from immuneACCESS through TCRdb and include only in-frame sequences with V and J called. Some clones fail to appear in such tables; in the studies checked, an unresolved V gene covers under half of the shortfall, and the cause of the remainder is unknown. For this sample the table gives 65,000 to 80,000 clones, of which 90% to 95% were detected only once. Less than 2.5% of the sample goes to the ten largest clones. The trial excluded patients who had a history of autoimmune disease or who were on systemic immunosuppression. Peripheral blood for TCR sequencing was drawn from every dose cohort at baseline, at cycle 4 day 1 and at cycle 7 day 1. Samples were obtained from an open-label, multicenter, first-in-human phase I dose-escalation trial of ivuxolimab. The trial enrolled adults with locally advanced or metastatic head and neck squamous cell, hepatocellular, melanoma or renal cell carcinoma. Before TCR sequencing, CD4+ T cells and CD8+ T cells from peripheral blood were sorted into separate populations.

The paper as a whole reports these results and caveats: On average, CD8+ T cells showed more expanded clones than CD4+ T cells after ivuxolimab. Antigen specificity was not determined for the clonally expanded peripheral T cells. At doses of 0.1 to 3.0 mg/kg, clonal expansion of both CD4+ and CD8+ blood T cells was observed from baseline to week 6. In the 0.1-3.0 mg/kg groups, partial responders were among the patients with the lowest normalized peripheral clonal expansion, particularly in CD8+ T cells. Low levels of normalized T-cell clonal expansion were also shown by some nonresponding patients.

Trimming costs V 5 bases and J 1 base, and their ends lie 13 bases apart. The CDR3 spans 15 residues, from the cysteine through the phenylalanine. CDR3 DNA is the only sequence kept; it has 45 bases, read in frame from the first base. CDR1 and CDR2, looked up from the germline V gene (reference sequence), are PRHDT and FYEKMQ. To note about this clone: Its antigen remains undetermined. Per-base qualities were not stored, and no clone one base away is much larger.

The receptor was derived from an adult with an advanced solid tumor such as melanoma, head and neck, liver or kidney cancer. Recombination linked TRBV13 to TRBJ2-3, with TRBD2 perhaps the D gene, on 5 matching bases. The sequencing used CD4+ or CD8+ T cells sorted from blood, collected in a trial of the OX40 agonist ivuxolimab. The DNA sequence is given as TGTGCCAGCAGCCCGGAGGCAGGACGCACAGATACGCAGTATTTT. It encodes CASSPEAGRTDTQYF.